This TCR beta chain was sequenced during a study of response to subunit inactivated influenza vaccine. Overall study findings and caveats: After each seasonal influenza vaccination, few new T cells are recruited, the authors suggested.

This CDR3 has 16 amino acids. Germline V CDR1 and CDR2: DFQATT, SNEGSKA (reference sequence). V was cut by 4 bases and J by 1 base, with 17 bases left in between. TCRdb re-called the RT-PCR reads through MiXCR, storing one row per CDR3 protein. Of hundreds of thousands of distinct CDR3 sequences listed, 12% to 15% were seen once; the top ten hold approximately 7.6%. Regarding this clonotype: Its antigen is as yet unknown.

The specimen comprised PBMCs from blood, sampled around two weeks before vaccination. This sequence joins TRBV20-1 and TRBJ1-5; D possibly corresponds to TRBD1 (5 bases). The source of this sequence is a man aged 50-59 years who received an inactivated influenza vaccine. The CDR3 loop is CSATWGSSRSNQPQHF. In nucleotides, the CDR3 is TGCAGTGCTACCTGGGGGAGTTCAAGAAGCAATCAGCCCCAGCATTTT.